These T cell receptor beta chains were read from a single sample in a study of shared clonotypes between healthy human individuals. Measured with immunoSEQ multiplex PCR; TCRdb has only the in-frame clones, and not every one. Here the sample spans roughly 2,500,000 clones, roughly 93% being singletons. The sample comprised naive CD4+ T cells from PBMCs. These receptors came from a man aged 18 to 29 in good health. Some clones in this sample may be carry-over from other donors' samples. Both conserved end residues are part of each CDR3. Each record gives: V gene, D gene, clone size, J gene, CDR3 DNA, CDR3 protein. A D gene is named only where the DNA matches it firmly. Size tells how often a clone was seen (once, few, many) or the class of an expanded clone, and some rows leave it out.

>TRBV6-5|-|-|TRBJ2-1
TGTGCCAGCAGTTACCGGCAGCTCTCCTACAATGAGCAGTTCTTC
CASSYRQLSYNEQFF
>TRBV9|-|once|TRBJ2-1
TGTGCCAGCAGCGTAGACGGCGCCAACTCCTACAATGAGCAGTTCTTC
CASSVDGANSYNEQFF
>TRBV27|-|-|TRBJ2-4
TGTGCCAGCAGCTCGGACGAAGCCAAAAACATTCAGTACTTC
CASSSDEAKNIQYF
>TRBV18|-|-|TRBJ2-3
TGTGCCAGCTCCCCCGGAGGTGGGGACGGCACAGATACGCAGTATTTT
CASSPGGGDGTDTQYF
>TRBV2|TRBD1|-|TRBJ2-7
TGTGCCAGCAGTGAAGGTTGGGACAGCCTCGAGCAGTACTTC
CASSEGWDSLEQYF
>TRBV5-1|TRBD1|-|TRBJ1-2
TGCGCCAGCAGCTTGGATCGGGGACAGGGGGCGGACTATGGCTACACCTTC
CASSLDRGQGADYGYTF
>TRBV28|-|-|TRBJ1-5
TGTGCCAGCAGTTTTCAGACGCCAGCCCAGCCCCAGCATTTT
CASSFQTPAQPQHF
>TRBV29-1|TRBD2|-|TRBJ2-3
TGCAGCGTTGCCGGGACTAGCGGCACAGATACGCAGTATTTT
CSVAGTSGTDTQYF
>TRBV9|-|-|TRBJ1-3
TGTGCCAGCAGCGTCCGCGACAGGCAGAGTGGAAACACCATATATTTT
CASSVRDRQSGNTIYF
>TRBV13|TRBD2|-|TRBJ2-3
TGTGCCAGCAGCTCCTCAGCCCGACTAGCGGGATCTTTTACAGATACGCAGTATTTT
CASSSSARLAGSFTDTQYF
>TRBV27|-|-|TRBJ1-2
TGTGCCAGCAGTTTGGGCTTGCCCGGTGGCTACACCTTC
CASSLGLPGGYTF
>TRBV30|-|-|TRBJ1-4
TGTGCCTGGGGGGCAGGTGACTTTATTGCAACTAATGAAAAACTGTTTTTT
CAWGAGDFIATNEKLFF
>TRBV27|TRBD1|-|TRBJ1-1
TGTGCCAGCAGTTTTAAACAGGGGTTCCTCAACACTGAAGCTTTCTTT
CASSFKQGFLNTEAFF
>TRBV7-3|-|-|TRBJ2-2
TGTGCCAGCAGCTTACTCAGGGGCACCGGGGAGCTGTTTTTT
CASSLLRGTGELFF
>TRBV4-2|TRBD1|once|TRBJ2-7
TGTGCCAGCAGCCTCGGACAGGGGGTCACCTACGAGCAGTACTTC
CASSLGQGVTYEQYF
>TRBV28|-|-|TRBJ1-2
TGTGCCAGCACAGGGGATGACTATGGCTACACCTTC
CASTGDDYGYTF
>TRBV5-4|TRBD2|-|TRBJ2-4
TGTGCCAGCAGCGGGATGGGAGGGGATAGGGACAAAAACATTCAGTACTTC
CASSGMGGDRDKNIQYF
>TRBV6-6|-|-|TRBJ1-2
TGTGCCAGCAGTCAAACGGGGGGGGACTATGGCTACACCTTC
CASSQTGGDYGYTF
>TRBV27|-|-|TRBJ2-6
TGTGCCAGCAACCACCACGCCTCTGGGGCCAACGTCCTGACTTTC
CASNHHASGANVLTF
>TRBV7-2|-|-|TRBJ2-2
TGTGCCAGCAGCTCGGGTGGTTCTCTTCGCACCGGGGAGCTGTTTTTT
CASSSGGSLRTGELFF
>TRBV30|-|-|TRBJ2-4
TGTGCCTGGAGTCGGGGATCGAGATCTCTAGCCAAAAACATTCAGTACTTC
CAWSRGSRSLAKNIQYF
>TRBV6-5|TRBD1|-|TRBJ1-4
TGTGCCAGCAGGGACCTAGGGGGCGAGCGCGAAAAACTGTTTTTT
CASRDLGGEREKLFF
>TRBV28|-|-|TRBJ2-3
TGTGCCAGCGCGGGACGCCCAGATACGCAGTATTTT
CASAGRPDTQYF
>TRBV5-1|-|-|TRBJ2-2
TGCGCCAGCAGCTTTGAGGAACAGCGAAACACCGGGGAGCTGTTTTTT
CASSFEEQRNTGELFF
>TRBV5-1|TRBD2|-|TRBJ2-3
TGCGCCAGCAGTCAAGCGACTAGCGGGATGAGCCCAGATACGCAGTATTTT
CASSQATSGMSPDTQYF
>TRBV5-1|-|-|TRBJ2-5
TGCGCCAGCAGCTGGGGACAAGAGACCCAGTACTTC
CASSWGQETQYF
>TRBV9|TRBD2|-|TRBJ2-5
TGTGCCAGCAGCGTAGCTTTAGGACTAGCGGGAGATGAGACCCAGTACTTC
CASSVALGLAGDETQYF
>TRBV5-6|TRBD1|-|TRBJ2-1
TGTGCCAGCAGCAAAGGACAGGGTGGGTTCTTC
CASSKGQGGFF
>TRBV15|-|-|TRBJ1-3
TGTGCCACCAGCAGAGACCGGCGGGGAAACACCATATATTTT
CATSRDRRGNTIYF
>TRBV28|-|-|TRBJ1-5
TGTGCCAGCAGTTTCCCGGGGGCCCCCACCTATAGCAATCAGCCCCAGCATTTT
CASSFPGAPTYSNQPQHF
>TRBV2|-|few|TRBJ1-5
TGTGCCAGCAGTGTGGGCGTCCCGGTGCCCCAGCATTTT
CASSVGVPVPQHF
>TRBV30|-|-|TRBJ1-6
TGTGCCTGGAGTGTACTCGGGACGCCTAATTCACCCCTCCACTTT
CAWSVLGTPNSPLHF
>TRBV5-1|-|-|TRBJ1-1
TGCGCCAGCAGCTTGACTTCCCAGAACACTGAAGCTTTCTTT
CASSLTSQNTEAFF
>TRBV28|TRBD1|-|TRBJ1-5
TGTGCCAGTAGGGGGCCGGGGAATCAGCCCCAGCATTTT
CASRGPGNQPQHF
>TRBV2|-|-|TRBJ2-7
TGTGCCAGCAGTTTTGGGGGTACCTACGAGCAGTACTTC
CASSFGGTYEQYF
>TRBV28|-|-|TRBJ1-2
TGTGCCAGCAGTTTGGATACGCGTTATGGCTACACCTTC
CASSLDTRYGYTF
>TRBV5-6|-|-|TRBJ2-1
TGTGCCAGCAGCTTGGGACCCAACAATGAGCAGTTCTTC
CASSLGPNNEQFF
>TRBV7-3|TRBD2|-|TRBJ2-3
TGTGCCAGCAGCTTTAGCGGGAGGGCACAAGATACGCAGTATTTT
CASSFSGRAQDTQYF
>TRBV6-1|-|-|TRBJ2-2
TGTGCCAGCAAGCCAGGACGGAACACCGGGGAGCTGTTTTTT
CASKPGRNTGELFF
>TRBV7-2|TRBD1|-|TRBJ1-1
TGTGCCAGCAGCACACAGGGGATGGTCACTGAAGCTTTCTTT
CASSTQGMVTEAFF
>TRBV28|-|-|TRBJ2-7
TGTGCCAGCACCTCCCAGGGTAGAACCTACGAGCAGTACTTC
CASTSQGRTYEQYF
>TRBV11-2|-|-|TRBJ2-1
TGTGCCAGCAGCCATATTGGGGCGTTCTTC
CASSHIGAFF
>TRBV29-1|-|-|TRBJ2-5
TGCAGCGGGGGGACGGGGTCGGAGACCCAGTACTTC
CSGGTGSETQYF
>TRBV5-1|-|once|TRBJ1-3
TGCGCCAGCAGCTTGGGACAGACACCAAACACCATATATTTT
CASSLGQTPNTIYF
>TRBV28|TRBD1|-|TRBJ1-2
TGTGCCAGCAGTTTAACGGGACAGCTTAACTATGGCTACACCTTC
CASSLTGQLNYGYTF
>TRBV9|TRBD1|-|TRBJ1-2
TGTGCCAGCAGCGCGGGAGGGACAGGGGGCATCCTCTATGGCTACACCTTC
CASSAGGTGGILYGYTF
>TRBV2|TRBD1|once|TRBJ2-2
TGTGCCAGCATCCTTCAGGGGGCCGGGGAGCTGTTTTTT
CASILQGAGELFF
>TRBV9|-|once|TRBJ1-2
TGTGCCAGCAGCGCCAGGGGATCGCCCCTTTATGGCTACACCTTC
CASSARGSPLYGYTF
>TRBV30|-|once|TRBJ2-3
TGTGCCTGGAATCCTAGTAGATTGGGAGATACGCAGTATTTT
CAWNPSRLGDTQYF